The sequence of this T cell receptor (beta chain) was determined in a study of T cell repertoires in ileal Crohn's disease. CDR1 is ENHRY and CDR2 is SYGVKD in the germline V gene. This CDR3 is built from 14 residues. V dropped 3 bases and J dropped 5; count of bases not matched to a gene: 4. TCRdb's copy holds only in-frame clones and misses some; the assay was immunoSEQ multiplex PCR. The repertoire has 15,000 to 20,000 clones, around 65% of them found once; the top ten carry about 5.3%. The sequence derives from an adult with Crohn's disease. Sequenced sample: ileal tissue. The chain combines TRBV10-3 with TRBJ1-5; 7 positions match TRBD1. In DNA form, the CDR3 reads TGTGCCATCAGTGAAGGGGGCGAGCATCAGCCCCAGCATTTT. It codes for CAISEGGEHQPQHF.